This T cell receptor beta chain was found in a study of cytomegalovirus exposure and HLA in healthy donors. Concerning this clone: Other DNA sequences within the sample encode an identical CDR3.

PCR amplification relied on 60 Vbeta primers (plus 13 Jbeta primers). This table comes from immunoSEQ multiplex PCR, and its TCRdb copy is limited to in-frame clones, with some not included. In total, the table holds tens of thousands of clones. Unmatched junction bases numbered 4, after V lost 4 bases and J lost 1 base. The CDR3 totals 15 residues. The germline V gene has CDR1 LNHNV and CDR2 YYDKDF (reference sequence). The chain links TRBV15 to TRBJ1-5, with 7 bases lining up with TRBD1. The receptor was derived from a woman aged 40-49 years in good health and CMV-seropositive. The sample consisted of PBMCs. Here the CDR3 reads CATSTEGASNQPQHF. The CDR3, as DNA: TGTGCCACCAGCACGGAGGGGGCAAGCAATCAGCCCCAGCATTTT.